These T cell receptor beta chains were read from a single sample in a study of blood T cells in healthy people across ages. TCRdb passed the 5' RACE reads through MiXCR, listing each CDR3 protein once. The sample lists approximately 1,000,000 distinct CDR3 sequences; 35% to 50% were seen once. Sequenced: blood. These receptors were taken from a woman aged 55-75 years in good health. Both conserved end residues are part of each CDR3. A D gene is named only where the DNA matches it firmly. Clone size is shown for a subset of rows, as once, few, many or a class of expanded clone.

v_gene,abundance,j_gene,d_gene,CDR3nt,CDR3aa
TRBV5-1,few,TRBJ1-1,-,TGCGCCAGCAGCTTAAATACAGGGTCCACTGAAGCTTTCTTT,CASSLNTGSTEAFF
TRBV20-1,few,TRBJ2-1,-,TGCAGTGCTAATGACGGCCACAATGAGCAGTTCTTC,CSANDGHNEQFF
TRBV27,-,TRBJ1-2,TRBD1,TGTGCCAGCAGTTGGAAAACGACAGGGGGTGTGTATGGCTACACCTTC,CASSWKTTGGVYGYTF
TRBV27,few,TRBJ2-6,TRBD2,TGTGCCAGCAGTTTCGGGACTAGCGGACCCTCTGGGGCCAACGTCCTGACTTTC,CASSFGTSGPSGANVLTF
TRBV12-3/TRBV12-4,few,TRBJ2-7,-,TGTGCCAGCAGTTTAGCACTTCCTTACGAGCAGTACTTC,CASSLALPYEQYF
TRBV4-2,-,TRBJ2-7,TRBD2,TGTGCCAGCAGCCAACCAGGTGGGACTAGCGACGATGAGCAGTACTTC,CASSQPGGTSDDEQYF
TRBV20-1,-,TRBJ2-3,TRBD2,TGCAGTGCTGCCCCGCTTAGCGGGAGGGGAGATACGCAGTATTTT,CSAAPLSGRGDTQYF
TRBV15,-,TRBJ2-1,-,TGTGCCACCAGCACCGACCTCACCATCTCCTACAATGAGCAGTTCTTC,CATSTDLTISYNEQFF
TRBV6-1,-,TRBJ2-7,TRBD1,TGTGCCAGCAGTGAGTCACAGGGGGCCAACTACGAGCAGTACTTC,CASSESQGANYEQYF
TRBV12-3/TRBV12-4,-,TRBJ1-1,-,TGTGCCAGCACCTTTCAGCAGGGTAGCACTGAAGCTTTCTTT,CASTFQQGSTEAFF